The rows below give T cell receptor beta chains drawn from one sample of a study of shared clonotypes between healthy human individuals. TCRdb's table, derived via immunoSEQ multiplex PCR, lists solely in-frame clones and lacks some. Of over a million clones listed, around 95% are singletons. Sequencing used naive CD4+ T cells sorted from blood. The receptor source for this set is a young man in good health. The CDR3 runs from the conserved cysteine through the conserved F or W. A D gene is named only where the DNA matches it firmly. Some rows have no size entry. The others give once, few or many, or a class for an expanded clone.

clone size: once
J gene: TRBJ1-4
V gene: TRBV18
D gene: TRBD1
CDR3 protein: CASSPRRGQGEKLFF
CDR3 DNA: TGTGCCAGCTCACCACGGAGGGGGCAAGGAGAAAAACTGTTTTTT

clone size: .
J gene: TRBJ2-2
V gene: TRBV11-3
D gene: TRBD2
CDR3 protein: CASSSWPRGAGELFF
CDR3 DNA: TGTGCCAGCAGCTCCTGGCCCCGGGGGGCCGGGGAGCTGTTTTTT

clone size: .
J gene: TRBJ2-2
V gene: TRBV5-1
D gene: .
CDR3 protein: CASSLVAVVGELFF
CDR3 DNA: TGCGCCAGCAGCTTGGTTGCAGTTGTCGGGGAGCTGTTTTTT

clone size: .
J gene: TRBJ2-7
V gene: TRBV7-9
D gene: TRBD2
CDR3 protein: CASSPIASGRPGEAYEQYF
CDR3 DNA: TGTGCCAGCAGCCCCATAGCTAGCGGGAGGCCGGGTGAAGCCTACGAGCAGTACTTC

clone size: .
J gene: TRBJ2-1
V gene: TRBV5-4
D gene: TRBD1
CDR3 protein: CASRPGTGTITKEFF
CDR3 DNA: TGTGCCAGCAGACCCGGGACAGGGACTATTACGAAGGAGTTCTTC

clone size: once
J gene: TRBJ2-1
V gene: TRBV4-3
D gene: .
CDR3 protein: CASSQDYGLNEQFF
CDR3 DNA: TGCGCCAGCAGCCAAGATTACGGGTTGAATGAGCAGTTCTTC

clone size: .
J gene: TRBJ1-5
V gene: TRBV30
D gene: TRBD1
CDR3 protein: CAWSKQGIGQPQHF
CDR3 DNA: TGTGCCTGGAGTAAACAGGGGATCGGTCAGCCCCAGCATTTT

clone size: .
J gene: TRBJ1-1
V gene: TRBV7-8
D gene: TRBD1
CDR3 protein: CASSPQFWTGLNTEAFF
CDR3 DNA: TGTGCCAGCAGCCCCCAATTTTGGACAGGGTTGAACACTGAAGCTTTCTTT

clone size: .
J gene: TRBJ2-7
V gene: TRBV27
D gene: .
CDR3 protein: CASRRRRDHSYEQYF
CDR3 DNA: TGTGCCAGCAGACGGCGACGGGACCACTCCTACGAGCAGTACTTC

clone size: .
J gene: TRBJ2-5
V gene: TRBV28
D gene: TRBD2
CDR3 protein: CASSLPSGRARETQYF
CDR3 DNA: TGTGCCAGCAGTTTACCTAGCGGGAGGGCCCGAGAGACCCAGTACTTC

clone size: .
J gene: TRBJ2-1
V gene: TRBV20-1
D gene: .
CDR3 protein: CSATQGTQFF
CDR3 DNA: TGCAGTGCAACACAGGGTACGCAGTTCTTC

clone size: .
J gene: TRBJ2-5
V gene: TRBV10-3
D gene: .
CDR3 protein: CAISESGIEETQYF
CDR3 DNA: TGTGCCATCAGTGAGTCAGGAATCGAAGAGACCCAGTACTTC

clone size: once
J gene: TRBJ2-1
V gene: TRBV30
D gene: .
CDR3 protein: CAWSRSISYNEQFF
CDR3 DNA: TGTGCCTGGAGTCGGTCCATCTCCTACAATGAGCAGTTCTTC

clone size: .
J gene: TRBJ2-7
V gene: TRBV15
D gene: .
CDR3 protein: CATSRDGSSYEQYF
CDR3 DNA: TGTGCCACCAGCAGAGATGGGAGCTCCTACGAGCAGTACTTC

clone size: .
J gene: TRBJ2-7
V gene: TRBV9
D gene: .
CDR3 protein: CASSVAPGNPYEQYF
CDR3 DNA: TGTGCCAGCAGCGTAGCCCCAGGGAACCCCTACGAGCAGTACTTC

clone size: .
J gene: TRBJ2-1
V gene: TRBV6-5
D gene: TRBD2
CDR3 protein: CASRGRERGYNEQFF
CDR3 DNA: TGTGCCAGCAGGGGCCGGGAGCGGGGTTACAATGAGCAGTTCTTC

clone size: .
J gene: TRBJ1-4
V gene: TRBV10-3
D gene: .
CDR3 protein: CAISERRPSATNEKLFF
CDR3 DNA: TGTGCCATCAGTGAGAGACGGCCTTCCGCAACTAATGAAAAACTGTTTTTT

clone size: .
J gene: TRBJ2-1
V gene: TRBV10-1
D gene: .
CDR3 protein: CASSESSGSKRDEFF
CDR3 DNA: TGCGCCAGCAGTGAAAGTAGCGGATCCAAGAGGGACGAGTTCTTC

clone size: .
J gene: TRBJ2-7
V gene: TRBV6-1
D gene: .
CDR3 protein: CASNLPSYEQYF
CDR3 DNA: TGTGCCAGCAACCTCCCCAGCTACGAGCAGTACTTC

clone size: .
J gene: TRBJ2-2
V gene: TRBV19
D gene: .
CDR3 protein: CASSPRGTGELFF
CDR3 DNA: TGTGCCAGTAGTCCACGAGGCACCGGGGAGCTGTTTTTT

clone size: .
J gene: TRBJ2-2
V gene: TRBV9
D gene: TRBD2
CDR3 protein: CASSVLLAGSTGELFF
CDR3 DNA: TGTGCCAGCAGCGTGTTACTAGCGGGGAGCACCGGGGAGCTGTTTTTT

clone size: .
J gene: TRBJ1-2
V gene: TRBV6-5
D gene: .
CDR3 protein: CASSYGGNGYTF
CDR3 DNA: TGTGCCAGCAGTTACGGGGGTAATGGCTACACCTTC

clone size: .
J gene: TRBJ1-1
V gene: TRBV19
D gene: TRBD1
CDR3 protein: CASRTAGTGNTEAFF
CDR3 DNA: TGTGCCAGTAGGACGGCCGGGACAGGGAACACTGAAGCTTTCTTT

clone size: .
J gene: TRBJ1-1
V gene: TRBV5-5
D gene: TRBD1
CDR3 protein: CASSTPGQGAENTEAFF
CDR3 DNA: TGTGCCAGCAGCACGCCGGGACAGGGGGCTGAGAACACTGAAGCTTTCTTT

clone size: .
J gene: TRBJ1-1
V gene: TRBV19
D gene: .
CDR3 protein: CASSIGQSRAFF
CDR3 DNA: TGTGCCAGTAGTATTGGACAGTCTAGGGCTTTCTTT

clone size: .
J gene: TRBJ2-1
V gene: TRBV28
D gene: TRBD1
CDR3 protein: CASSFPDRDRSENEQFF
CDR3 DNA: TGTGCCAGCAGTTTTCCCGACCGGGACAGGAGTGAAAATGAGCAGTTCTTC

clone size: few
J gene: TRBJ2-1
V gene: TRBV27
D gene: TRBD2
CDR3 protein: CASSPTTSRYNEQFF
CDR3 DNA: TGTGCCAGCAGCCCTACGACTAGCCGATACAATGAGCAGTTCTTC

clone size: .
J gene: TRBJ2-3
V gene: TRBV7-9
D gene: TRBD2
CDR3 protein: CASSIAGRVTDTQYF
CDR3 DNA: TGTGCCAGCAGCATAGCGGGACGGGTGACAGATACGCAGTATTTT

clone size: .
J gene: TRBJ1-5
V gene: TRBV29-1
D gene: TRBD1
CDR3 protein: CSVGTGESGQPQHF
CDR3 DNA: TGCAGCGTGGGGACAGGAGAGTCCGGGCAGCCCCAGCATTTT

clone size: .
J gene: TRBJ2-7
V gene: TRBV18
D gene: .
CDR3 protein: CASSPGISYEQYF
CDR3 DNA: TGTGCCAGCTCACCTGGGATCTCCTACGAGCAGTACTTC

clone size: .
J gene: TRBJ2-7
V gene: TRBV28
D gene: .
CDR3 protein: CASRIDVSTYEQYF
CDR3 DNA: TGTGCCAGCAGGATTGACGTGTCGACCTACGAGCAGTACTTC

clone size: .
J gene: TRBJ2-5
V gene: TRBV9
D gene: .
CDR3 protein: CASSVADGPETQYF
CDR3 DNA: TGTGCCAGCAGCGTAGCGGACGGCCCAGAGACCCAGTACTTC

clone size: .
J gene: TRBJ2-7
V gene: TRBV19
D gene: TRBD2
CDR3 protein: CASSTREGFYEQYF
CDR3 DNA: TGTGCCAGTAGTACCCGGGAGGGTTTTTACGAGCAGTACTTC

clone size: .
J gene: TRBJ1-2
V gene: TRBV6-1
D gene: .
CDR3 protein: CASSEAPGSRYGYTF
CDR3 DNA: TGTGCCAGCAGTGAAGCGCCCGGCAGCCGTTATGGCTACACCTTC

clone size: .
J gene: TRBJ1-5
V gene: TRBV7-2
D gene: .
CDR3 protein: CASSLAPAGRGSGNQPQHF
CDR3 DNA: TGTGCCAGCAGCTTAGCCCCCGCAGGTAGGGGATCTGGCAATCAGCCCCAGCATTTT

clone size: once
J gene: TRBJ1-4
V gene: TRBV15
D gene: .
CDR3 protein: CATSSDKWTANEKLFF
CDR3 DNA: TGTGCCACCAGCAGCGACAAGTGGACGGCTAATGAAAAACTGTTTTTT

clone size: .
J gene: TRBJ2-5
V gene: TRBV7-6
D gene: .
CDR3 protein: CASSLFAGNSETQYF
CDR3 DNA: TGTGCCAGCAGCTTATTTGCAGGGAATAGCGAGACCCAGTACTTC

clone size: .
J gene: TRBJ2-1
V gene: TRBV5-6
D gene: .
CDR3 protein: CASSLDPVGEQFF
CDR3 DNA: TGTGCCAGCAGCTTGGACCCGGTCGGTGAGCAGTTCTTC

clone size: .
J gene: TRBJ2-5
V gene: TRBV7-2
D gene: .
CDR3 protein: CASSLAFRGQETQYF
CDR3 DNA: TGTGCCAGCAGCTTAGCGTTTAGGGGGCAAGAGACCCAGTACTTC

clone size: .
J gene: TRBJ1-1
V gene: TRBV5-4
D gene: .
CDR3 protein: CASSLATGMNTEAFF
CDR3 DNA: TGTGCCAGCAGCTTGGCGACAGGAATGAACACTGAAGCTTTCTTT

clone size: .
J gene: TRBJ2-3
V gene: TRBV5-1
D gene: TRBD2
CDR3 protein: CASSLVPGGGDTQYF
CDR3 DNA: TGCGCCAGCAGCTTGGTCCCGGGAGGTGGAGATACGCAGTATTTT

clone size: .
J gene: TRBJ2-5
V gene: TRBV7-9
D gene: .
CDR3 protein: CASSLGLGKTQYF
CDR3 DNA: TGTGCCAGCAGCTTAGGCCTGGGTAAGACCCAGTACTTC